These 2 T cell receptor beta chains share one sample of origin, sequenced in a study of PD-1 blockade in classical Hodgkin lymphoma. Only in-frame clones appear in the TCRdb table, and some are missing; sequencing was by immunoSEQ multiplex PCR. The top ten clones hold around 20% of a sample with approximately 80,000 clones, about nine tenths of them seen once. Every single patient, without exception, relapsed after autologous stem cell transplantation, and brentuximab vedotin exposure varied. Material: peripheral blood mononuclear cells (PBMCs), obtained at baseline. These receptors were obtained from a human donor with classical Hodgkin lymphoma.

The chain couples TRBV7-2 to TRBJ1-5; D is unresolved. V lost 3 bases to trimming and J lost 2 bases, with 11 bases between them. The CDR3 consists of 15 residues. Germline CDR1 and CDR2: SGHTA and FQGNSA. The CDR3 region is CASSFARSGNQPQHF. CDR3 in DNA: TGTGCCAGCAGCTTCGCAAGGAGTGGCAATCAGCCCCAGCATTTT.

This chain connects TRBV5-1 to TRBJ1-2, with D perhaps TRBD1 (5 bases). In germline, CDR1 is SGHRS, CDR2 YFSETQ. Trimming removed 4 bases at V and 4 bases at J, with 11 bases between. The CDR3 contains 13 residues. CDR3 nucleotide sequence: TGCGCCAGCAGCGTCGACAGCAGCTATGGCTACACCTTC. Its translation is CASSVDSSYGYTF.